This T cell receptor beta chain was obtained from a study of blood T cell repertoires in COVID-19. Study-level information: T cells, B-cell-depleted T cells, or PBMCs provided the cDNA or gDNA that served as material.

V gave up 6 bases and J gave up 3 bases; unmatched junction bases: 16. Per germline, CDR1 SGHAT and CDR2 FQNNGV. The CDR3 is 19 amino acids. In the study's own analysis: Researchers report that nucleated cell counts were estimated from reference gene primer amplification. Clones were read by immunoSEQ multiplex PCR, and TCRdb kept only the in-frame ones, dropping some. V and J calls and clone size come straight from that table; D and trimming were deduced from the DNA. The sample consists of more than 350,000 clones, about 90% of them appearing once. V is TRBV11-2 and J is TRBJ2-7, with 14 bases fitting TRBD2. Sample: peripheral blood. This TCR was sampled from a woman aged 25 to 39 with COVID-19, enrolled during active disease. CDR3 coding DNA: TGTGCCAGCAGGGGACGTAGGGGACTAGCGGGAGAGTTGGGCTACGAGCAGTACTTC. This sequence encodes CASRGRRGLAGELGYEQYF.